The clone carrying this T cell receptor beta chain was seen only a few times. The antigen remains undetermined. Germline V gene lookup returns CDR1 SGHTA and CDR2 FQGNSA. The V gene lost 5 bases and the J gene lost 2 bases, with 5 bases spanning the gap. The CDR3 sequence is 12 residues long. CDR3-region Arm-PCR and iRepertoire HTBI primers produced the TCR beta libraries. TCRdb re-called the multiplex PCR reads through MiXCR, storing one row per CDR3 protein. The sample records hundreds of thousands of distinct CDR3 sequences, around 16% being singletons. This specimen comes from a study of regulatory T cells in long-lasting Graves disease. Time point described: newly diagnosed GD, antithyroid drugs for less than 3 months. Preparation of the TCR library used RNA extracted from PBMCs. Notes on the study in general: TRBV28 was favored in persistent disease, as were TRBJ1-2 and TRBJ2-5. Less diverse TCR repertoires were seen in persistent Graves' patients than in newly diagnosed ones.

These sequences were also reported in another study, on T cells in Graves' hyperthyroidism and ophthalmopathy. That source notes: Patients aged 18 to 65 had newly diagnosed hyperthyroidism that had lasted under 2 months.

The chain recombines TRBV7-2 with TRBJ2-3; D gene uncertain. Sequences were derived from peripheral blood mononuclear cells (PBMCs), sampled at new diagnosis, from a patient treated with antithyroid drugs. The receptor's source is a middle-aged woman with Graves disease. The CDR3 here is CASSGDTDTQYF. The DNA for the CDR3 is TGTGCCAGCAGCGGGGACACAGATACGCAGTATTTT.